This TCR beta chain was captured by sequencing in a study of cytomegalovirus exposure and HLA in healthy donors. Findings and caveats of the study: It was confirmed in vitro that three of the CMV-associated chains were specific for CMV antigens.

The study sampled nominally healthy donors, though unrecorded immune exposures were likely. As to this clone: The antigen is not known.

Vbeta (60) and Jbeta (13) primers were used in the PCR. The table came from immunoSEQ multiplex PCR; TCRdb's copy has only in-frame clones and leaves some out. The sample holds around 100,000 clones. The sequence came from a man aged 40-49 years in good health and CMV-seropositive. Sequencing input: PBMCs.

The CDR3, as DNA: TGTGCCAGCAGCTCATCAGGACAGGCAACCTACGAGCAGTACTTC. The encoded protein is CASSSSGQATYEQYF. This rearrangement joins TRBV5-6 to TRBJ2-7, with 7 bases identical to TRBD1. The CDR3 is 15 residues long. The trim removed 3 bases at V and 2 bases at J, leaving 8 bases unmatched. CDR1 SGHDT and CDR2 YYEEEE come from the germline V gene.